This paragraph reports one T cell receptor beta chain. Its target is not known. The germline V gene encodes CDR1 SNHLY and CDR2 FYNNEI. V shed 8 bases and J 2 bases; nucleotides not matched to a gene: 2. The CDR3 sequence is 12 residues long. The protocol was immunoSEQ multiplex PCR, while the TCRdb copy is restricted to in-frame clones and leaves out a portion. The data show about 50,000 clones, with roughly 85% seen just once and roughly three fifths held by the top ten. The data were obtained in a study of OX40 agonist ivuxolimab in advanced cancers. Study results and caveats: The study observed clonal expansion of CD4+ and CD8+ blood T cells by week 6 at 0.1 to 3.0 mg/kg.

The sequencing used CD4+ or CD8+ T cells sorted from blood, collected in a trial of the OX40 agonist ivuxolimab. This TCR came from an adult with an advanced solid tumor such as melanoma, head and neck, liver or kidney cancer. The chain carries TRBV2 and TRBJ2-5; 7 bases line up with TRBD1. The CDR3, as DNA: TGTGCCAGCCTGGGACAGCAAGAGACCCAGTACTTC. It encodes CASLGQQETQYF.